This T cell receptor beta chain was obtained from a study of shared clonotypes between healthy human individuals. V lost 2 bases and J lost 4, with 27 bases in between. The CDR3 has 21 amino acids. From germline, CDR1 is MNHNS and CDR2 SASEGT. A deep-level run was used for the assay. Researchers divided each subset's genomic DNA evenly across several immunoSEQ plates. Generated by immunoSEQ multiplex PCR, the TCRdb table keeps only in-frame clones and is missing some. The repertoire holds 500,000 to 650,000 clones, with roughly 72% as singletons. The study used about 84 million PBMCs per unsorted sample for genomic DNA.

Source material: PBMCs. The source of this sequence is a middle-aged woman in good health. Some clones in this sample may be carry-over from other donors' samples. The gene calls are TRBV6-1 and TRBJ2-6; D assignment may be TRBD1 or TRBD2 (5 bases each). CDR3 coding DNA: TGTGCCAGCAGTGAACGTAATGTGGGTGGCCGGGGCTTCGTGGGGGCCAACGTCCTGACTTTC. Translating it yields CASSERNVGGRGFVGANVLTF.